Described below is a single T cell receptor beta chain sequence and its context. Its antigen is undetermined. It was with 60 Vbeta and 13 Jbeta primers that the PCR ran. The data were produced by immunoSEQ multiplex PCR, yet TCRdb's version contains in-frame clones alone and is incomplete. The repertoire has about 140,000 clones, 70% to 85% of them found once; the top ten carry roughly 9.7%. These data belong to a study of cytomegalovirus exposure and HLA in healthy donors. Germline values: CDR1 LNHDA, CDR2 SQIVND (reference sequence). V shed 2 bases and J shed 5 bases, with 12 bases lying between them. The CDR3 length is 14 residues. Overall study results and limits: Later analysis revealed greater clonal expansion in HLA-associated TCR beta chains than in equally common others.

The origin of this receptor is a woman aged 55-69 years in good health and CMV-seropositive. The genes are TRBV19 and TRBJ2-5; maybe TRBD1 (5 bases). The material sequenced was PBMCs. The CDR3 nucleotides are TGTGCCAGTAGTATATCCACAGGTTCCGAGACCCAGTACTTC. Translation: CASSISTGSETQYF.